This T cell receptor beta chain was profiled in a study of blood T cell repertoires in COVID-19. In the study overall: T cells, B-cell-depleted T cells, or PBMCs supplied cDNA or gDNA.

The Seattle patients, enrolled during active infection, were followed longitudinally. The CDR3 has 11 residues. Germline V gene lookup returns CDR1 MDHEN and CDR2 SYDVKM. V lost 7 bases, J lost 8 bases, and 2 bases stayed unmatched. Using immunoSEQ multiplex PCR, the repertoire was profiled, and TCRdb retains in-frame clones only, with some absent. Here the sample spans 200,000 or so clones, around nine tenths being singletons. Sequenced sample: peripheral blood. The chain combines TRBV28 with TRBJ2-1; 7 nucleotides match TRBD2. The receptor comes from a man aged 45-65 years with COVID-19, enrolled during active disease. In DNA form, the CDR3 reads TGTGCCAGCACGAGCGGGGATGAGCAGTTCTTC. Its protein product is CASTSGDEQFF.